This T cell receptor beta chain was obtained from a study of shared T cell receptors in the human thymus. TCRdb keeps only in-frame clones here, not all; method: immunoSEQ multiplex PCR. The sample holds hundreds of thousands of clones, around 87% seen once. The CDR3 runs to 14 residues. Unmatched junction bases numbered 1, after V lost 0 bases and J lost 2 bases. In germline, CDR1 is MNHEY, CDR2 SMNVEV (reference sequence). Separately, the same data were catalogued under a study of human thymus T cells. That source adds: Highly overlapping thymic repertoires in unrelated individuals were reported by related research.

This TCR was recovered from a boy in the first two years of life with a congenital heart defect. V gene TRBV27 combines with J gene TRBJ2-7, with TRBD2 identical over 7 bases. The sequenced sample was thymocytes. CDR3 protein: CASSLSGGTYEQYF. The CDR3 nucleotides read TGTGCCAGCAGTTTATCGGGGGGGACCTACGAGCAGTACTTC.